The subject of this entry is one T cell receptor beta chain. The germline V gene encodes CDR1 SGHTA and CDR2 FQGTGA. CDR3 length: 17 amino acids. V shed 2 bases and J 8 bases; nucleotides not matched to a gene: 6. This record comes from a study of T cells in Graves' hyperthyroidism and ophthalmopathy. Researchers took RNA transcripts and amplified the TCR beta CDR3 regions from them. First-round RT-PCR targeting the TCR CDR3 was performed with the HTBI primer set. TCRdb re-called the multiplex PCR reads with MiXCR, one entry per CDR3 protein. The top ten hold less than 35% of the sample, which has nearly 750,000 distinct CDR3 sequences, over 35% seen once.

This receptor was identified in a woman aged 40 to 49 with Graves' hyperthyroidism. The V and J genes are TRBV7-3 and TRBJ2-1; 16 bases map to TRBD2. Sequenced: blood. The chain's CDR3 is CASSLVGLAGGPHEQFF. The CDR3 DNA is TGTGCCAGCAGCTTAGTGGGACTAGCGGGAGGGCCACATGAGCAGTTCTTC.